The 21 T cell receptor beta chains presented below share a single source sample, sequenced in a study of T-cell reconstitution after alpha-beta-depleted transplantation in children. Unique molecular identifiers featured in how the TCRbeta library was prepared. One entry per CDR3 protein results from TCRdb running MiXCR on the PCR reads. The table has hundreds of thousands of distinct CDR3 sequences, approximately 17% seen once. Sequencing was performed on PBMCs from the stem cell graft donor, taken from the stem cell graft. These receptors all come from a human donor who donated a stem cell graft to a child with acute myeloid leukemia.

This clonotype was seen many times. DNA for the CDR3: TGTGCCAGCAGCCCGACAGTATCCTACAATGAGCAGTTCTTC. As protein: CASSPTVSYNEQFF. V usage is TRBV11-2 and J usage is TRBJ2-1; a weak D match, TRBD1 (5 bases). Germline values: CDR1 SGHAT, CDR2 FQNNGV. V lost 5 bases to trimming and J lost 1 base, with 9 bases between them. The CDR3 consists of 14 residues.

In its sample, this clonotype was seen a few times. The chain uses TRBV20-1 and TRBJ2-3, with D perhaps TRBD2 (6 bases). The germline V gene encodes CDR1 DFQATT and CDR2 SNEGSKA (reference sequence). This CDR3 comprises 13 residues. The V end was cut by 7 bases, the J end by 1 base, with 12 bases between. CDR3 region: CSVRGWGTDTQYF. The DNA for the CDR3 is TGCAGTGTCCGGGGGTGGGGCACAGATACGCAGTATTTT.

The chain uses TRBV11-3 and TRBJ2-7; 9 nucleotides match TRBD1. This CDR3 comprises 14 residues. V shed 3 bases, J shed 5 bases, and the junction held 5 bases outside the gene matches. Germline loops: CDR1 SGHNT, CDR2 YENEEA. CDR3 amino acids: CASSLGQGGNEQYF. The CDR3 region has the DNA TGTGCCAGCAGCTTGGGACAGGGTGGGAACGAGCAGTACTTC.

The V call is TRBV5-1, the J call TRBJ2-1; D ambiguous. V gave up 5 bases and J gave up 2 bases, with 8 bases separating them. In germline, CDR1 is SGHRS, CDR2 YFSETQ. The CDR3 is 13 residues long. CDR3 DNA sequence: TGCGCCAGCAGAGGTACTCCCTACAATGAGCAGTTCTTC. Protein sequence: CASRGTPYNEQFF.

This chain uses TRBV2 with TRBJ1-2, with 7 positions matching TRBD1. The CDR3 covers 13 residues. V was pared by 5 bases and J by 4 bases, with 4 bases of the junction left unmatched. Germline loops: CDR1 SNHLY, CDR2 FYNNEI. CDR3 coding DNA: TGTGCCAGCAGTATGGACAGGATCTATGGCTACACCTTC. Encoded protein: CASSMDRIYGYTF.

This clonotype was detected many times. J is TRBJ2-7 and V is TRBV28; 7 bases align to TRBD1. The J segment lost 0 bases and the V segment lost 5 bases, leaving 4 bases of the junction unmatched. The CDR3 totals 14 residues. Per germline, CDR1 MDHEN and CDR2 SYDVKM. The CDR3 protein is CASSATGASYEQYV. The CDR3 DNA is TGTGCCAGCAGTGCTACAGGGGCCTCCTACGAGCAGTACGTC.

The sample holds a few counts of this clonotype. The V call is TRBV28, the J call TRBJ1-1, with D unresolved. V was pared by 3 bases and J by 11 bases, with 13 bases between. This CDR3 is 12 amino acids long. The germline V gene encodes CDR1 MDHEN and CDR2 SYDVKM. In DNA form, the CDR3 reads TGTGCCAGCAGTTTTGCTCGACTAGAGGCTTTCTTT. Amino acids: CASSFARLEAFF.

This clonotype was observed many times. This chain links TRBV29-1 with TRBJ2-2; D perhaps matches TRBD1 (6 bases). Germline CDR1 reads SQVTM; CDR2 reads ANQGSEA. The CDR3 is made up of 12 amino acids. With 5 bases removed from V and 7 bases from J, the gap between germline ends came to 11 bases. CDR3 bases: TGCAGCGTTCTACAGGGTGTCGGGGAGCTGTTTTTT. Amino acids: CSVLQGVGELFF.

The V and J genes are TRBV7-9 and TRBJ2-1; 10 nucleotides align to TRBD1. Germline lookup yields CDR1 SEHNR and CDR2 FQNEAQ (reference sequence). Trimming removed 4 bases from V and 8 bases from J; junction bases left unmatched: 11. The CDR3 covers 16 residues. Here the CDR3 reads CASSSFPGQGQDEQFF. The CDR3 nucleotides are TGTGCCAGCAGCTCCTTTCCGGGACAGGGGCAGGATGAGCAGTTCTTC.

The rearrangement uses TRBV7-2 and TRBJ1-2, with unresolved D. Trimming removed 1 base from V and 2 bases from J, with 14 bases in between. The germline V gene encodes CDR1 SGHTA and CDR2 FQGNSA. This CDR3 spans 16 amino acids. Here the CDR3 DNA reads TGTGCCAGCAGCTTAGTCGGTGGTCGGGCAAACTATGGCTACACCTTC. Protein: CASSLVGGRANYGYTF. The full variable domain, with the rest looked up from reference TRBV7-2 and TRBJ1-2, is GAGVSQSPSNKVTEKGKDVELRCDPISGHTALYWYRQSLGQGLEFLIYFQGNSAPDKSGLPSDRFSAERTGGSVSTLTIQRTQQEDSAVYLCASSLVGGRANYGYTFGSGTRLTVV.

This clonotype has a count of ten or more. The genes are TRBV20-1 and TRBJ2-2; D gene uncertain. Trimming pared 6 bases from V and 7 bases from J, leaving 12 bases between. The CDR3 spans 12 residues. Germline values: CDR1 DFQATT, CDR2 SNEGSKA (reference sequence). The CDR3 DNA reads as TGCAGTGCACCGAAAGGCTTCGGGGAGCTGTTTTTT. It translates to CSAPKGFGELFF.

This clonotype has a count of ten or more. The chain carries TRBV20-1 and TRBJ1-2, with D unclear. Germline V gene sequence: CDR1 DFQATT, CDR2 SNEGSKA (reference sequence). Trimming removed 6 bases at V and 5 bases at J, with 10 bases between. The CDR3 is 11 residues long. The CDR3 protein is CSAGSGYGYTF. DNA for the CDR3: TGCAGTGCAGGGTCGGGTTATGGCTACACCTTC.

This clonotype turned up a few times. V gene TRBV6-1 combines with J gene TRBJ1-4; 7 nucleotides agree with TRBD1. The CDR3 runs to 14 residues. Trimming removed 8 bases from V and 4 bases from J; junction bases left unmatched: 7. From germline, CDR1 is MNHNS and CDR2 SASEGT. The CDR3 loop is CASAAGQNNEKLFF. In DNA, the CDR3 is TGTGCCAGCGCCGCGGGACAGAATAATGAAAAACTGTTTTTT.

The chain carries TRBV18 and TRBJ1-5; no clear D gene. CDR1 and CDR2 from the germline V gene are KGHSH and LQKENI. The CDR3 sequence is 15 residues long. Trimming took 2 bases from V and 3 from J, leaving 11 bases between them. CDR3 loop: CASSPGWGDNQPQHF. In nucleotides, the CDR3 is TGTGCCAGCTCACCAGGGTGGGGAGACAATCAGCCCCAGCATTTT. Full variable domain (remainder filled in from reference TRBV18 and TRBJ1-5): NAGVMQNPRHLVRRRGQEARLRCSPMKGHSHVYWYRQLPEEGLKFMVYLQKENIIDESGMPKERFSAEFPKEGPSILRIQQVVRGDSAAYFCASSPGWGDNQPQHFGDGTRLSIL.

There are many counts of this clonotype. V gene TRBV20-1 combines with J gene TRBJ2-3, with a possible D match to TRBD1 (6 bases). The CDR3 sequence is 14 residues long. Per germline, CDR1 DFQATT and CDR2 SNEGSKA (reference sequence). V lost 3 bases and J 2 bases, leaving 12 bases between the germline ends. CDR3 region: CSARGQGNTDTQYF. CDR3 nucleotides: TGCAGTGCTAGGGGGCAGGGGAACACAGATACGCAGTATTTT.

The chain employs TRBV11-2 and TRBJ1-5; no clear D. Trimming stripped 4 bases from V and 3 bases from J, with 10 bases between. From germline, CDR1 is SGHAT and CDR2 FQNNGV. The CDR3 sequence is 14 residues long. CDR3 loop: CASSYGVDNQPQHF. The CDR3 DNA reads as TGTGCCAGCAGCTATGGGGTAGACAATCAGCCCCAGCATTTT.

Many counts were recorded for this clonotype. V is TRBV29-1 and J is TRBJ1-1; D gene unclear. Deletions cut 4 bases from V and 1 base from J, with 10 bases between. CDR3 length: 13 residues. Per germline, CDR1 SQVTM and CDR2 ANQGSEA. CDR3 protein: CSVAGNGNTEAFF. The DNA of the CDR3 is TGCAGCGTTGCTGGGAACGGGAACACTGAAGCTTTCTTT.

This clonotype was recorded many times. V gene TRBV6-5 combines with J gene TRBJ2-1; a weak D match, TRBD2 (5 bases). V was shortened by 8 bases and J by 6 bases, with 11 bases between the two germline ends. This CDR3 contains 12 residues. In germline, CDR1 is MNHEY, CDR2 SVGAGI. This CDR3 is CASVNGGNEQFF. The CDR3 DNA follows: TGTGCCAGCGTTAACGGAGGCAATGAGCAGTTCTTC.

This clonotype was picked up a small number of times. V is TRBV12-3 or TRBV12-4 and J is TRBJ2-3, with 10 bases aligning to TRBD2. CDR3 length equals 16 residues. Trimming took 7 bases from V and 5 from J; bases not matched to a gene: 12. The CDR3 DNA sequence: TGTGCCAGCACCCCGGGCGAGCGGGGGGGGCGAGATACGCAGTATTTT. Its translation: CASTPGERGGRDTQYF.

J is TRBJ2-6 and V is TRBV20-1; D is uncertain. The ends were cut back, 1 base at V and 0 bases at J, with 7 bases in the middle. The CDR3 consists of 15 residues. From germline, CDR1 is DFQATT and CDR2 SNEGSKA (reference sequence). The CDR3 loop is CSARVRASGANVLTF. CDR3 sequence (DNA): TGCAGTGCTAGAGTTCGGGCCTCTGGGGCCAACGTCCTGACTTTC.

The V call is TRBV5-1, the J call TRBJ1-4; perhaps TRBD1 as D (5 bases). Trimming pared 2 bases from V and 8 bases from J, leaving 13 bases between. The CDR3 has 14 amino acids. Germline V lookup: CDR1 SGHRS, CDR2 YFSETQ. CDR3: CASSFDRAAEKLFF. The CDR3 region has the DNA TGCGCCAGCAGCTTTGACAGAGCCGCGGAAAAACTGTTTTTT. The full variable domain, its missing parts supplied by reference TRBV5-1 and TRBJ1-4, is KAGVTQTPRYLIKTRGQQVTLSCSPISGHRSVSWYQQTPGQGLQFLFEYFSETQRNKGNFPGRFSGRQFSNSRSEMNVSTLELGDSALYLCASSFDRAAEKLFFGSGTQLSVL.